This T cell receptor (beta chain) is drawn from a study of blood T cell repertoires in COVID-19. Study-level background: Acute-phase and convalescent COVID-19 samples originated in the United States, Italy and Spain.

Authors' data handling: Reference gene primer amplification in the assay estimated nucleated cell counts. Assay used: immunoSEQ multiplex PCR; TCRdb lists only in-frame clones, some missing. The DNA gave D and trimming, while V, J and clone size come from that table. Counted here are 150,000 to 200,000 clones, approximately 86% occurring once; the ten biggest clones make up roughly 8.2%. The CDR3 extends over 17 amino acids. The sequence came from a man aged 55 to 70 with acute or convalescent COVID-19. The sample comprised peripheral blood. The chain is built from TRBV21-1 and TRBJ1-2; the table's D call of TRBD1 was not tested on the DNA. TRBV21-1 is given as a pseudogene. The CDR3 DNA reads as TGTGCCAGCAGCAAAGAGGGGACAGCCAACCCGAGGGATGGCTACACCTTC. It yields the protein CASSKEGTANPRDGYTF.